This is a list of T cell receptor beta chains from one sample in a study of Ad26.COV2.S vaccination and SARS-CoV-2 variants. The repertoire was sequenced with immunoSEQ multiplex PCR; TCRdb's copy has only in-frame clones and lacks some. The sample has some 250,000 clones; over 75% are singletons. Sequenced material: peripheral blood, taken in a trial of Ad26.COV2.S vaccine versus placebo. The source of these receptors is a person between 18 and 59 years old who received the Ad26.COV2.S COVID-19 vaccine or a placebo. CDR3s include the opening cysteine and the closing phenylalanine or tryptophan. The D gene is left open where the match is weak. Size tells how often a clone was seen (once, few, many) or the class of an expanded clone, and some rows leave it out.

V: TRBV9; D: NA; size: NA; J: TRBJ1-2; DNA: TGTGCCAGCACCGGATTTGGGGGGGCGAAGGGCTACACCTTC; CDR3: CASTGFGGAKGYTF
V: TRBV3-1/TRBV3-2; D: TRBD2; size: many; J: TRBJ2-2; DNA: TGTGCCAGCAGCCAACCAAGGGGACTAGAGAACACCGGGGAGCTGTTTTTT; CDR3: CASSQPRGLENTGELFF
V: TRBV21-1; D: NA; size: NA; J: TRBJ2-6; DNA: TGTGCCAGCAGCCTACATCTCTCTGGGGCCAACGTCCTGACTTTC; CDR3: CASSLHLSGANVLTF
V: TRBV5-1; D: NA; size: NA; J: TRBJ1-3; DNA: TGCGCCAGCAGCTTGGCCAGGATACCTGGAAACACCATATATTTT; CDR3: CASSLARIPGNTIYF
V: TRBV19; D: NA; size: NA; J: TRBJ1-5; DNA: TGTGCCAGTAGGATCATCGACAGTAGCAATCAGCCCCAGCATTTT; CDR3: CASRIIDSSNQPQHF
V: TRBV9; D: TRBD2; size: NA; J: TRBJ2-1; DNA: TGTGCCAGCACCAGGACTAGCGGGGGCAATGAGCAGTTCTTC; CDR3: CASTRTSGGNEQFF
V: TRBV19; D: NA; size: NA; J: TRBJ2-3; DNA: TGTGCCAGTAGTATCTTCCCACGGAGCACAGATACGCAGTATTTT; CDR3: CASSIFPRSTDTQYF
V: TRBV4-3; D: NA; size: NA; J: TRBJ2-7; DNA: TGCGCCAGCAGCCTGGGACACTCCTACGAGCAGTACTTC; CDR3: CASSLGHSYEQYF
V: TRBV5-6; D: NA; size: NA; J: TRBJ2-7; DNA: TGTGCCAGCAGCTTGGTGGAGGTCCGCCACGAGCAGTACTTC; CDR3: CASSLVEVRHEQYF
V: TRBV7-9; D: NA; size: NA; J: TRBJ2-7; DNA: TGTGCCAGCAGCATGATGGGCGGCCCCGGCTACGAGCAGTACTTC; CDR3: CASSMMGGPGYEQYF
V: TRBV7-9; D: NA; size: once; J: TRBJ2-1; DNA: TGTGCCAGCACACTAAGTCTTAGAGGCAATGAGCAGTTCTTC; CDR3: CASTLSLRGNEQFF
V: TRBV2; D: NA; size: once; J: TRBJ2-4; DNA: TGTGCCAGCAGTGAGGCCCTCCCCTCCGCCAAAAACATTCAGTACTTC; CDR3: CASSEALPSAKNIQYF
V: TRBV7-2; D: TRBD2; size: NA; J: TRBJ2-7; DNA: TGTGCCAGCAGCCCCCGGGGACTAGGGGTATCCTACGAGCAGTACTTC; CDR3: CASSPRGLGVSYEQYF
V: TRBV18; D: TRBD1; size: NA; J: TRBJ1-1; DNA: TGTGCCAGCTCAGGACAGGGCAAGGAAGCTTTCTTT; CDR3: CASSGQGKEAFF
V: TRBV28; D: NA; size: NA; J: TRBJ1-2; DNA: TGTGCCAGCAGCCCATCCCCCCGACAGCTACCTAACTATGGCTACACCTTC; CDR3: CASSPSPRQLPNYGYTF
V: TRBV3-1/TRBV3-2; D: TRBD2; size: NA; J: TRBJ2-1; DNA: TGTGCCAGCAGCTCCCTGGCGGGAGTAGGCAATGAGCAGTTCTTC; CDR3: CASSSLAGVGNEQFF
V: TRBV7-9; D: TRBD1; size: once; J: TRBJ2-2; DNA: TGTGCCAGCAGCTTAGGTCCGGGACAGGGGAACACCGGGGAGCTGTTTTTT; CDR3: CASSLGPGQGNTGELFF
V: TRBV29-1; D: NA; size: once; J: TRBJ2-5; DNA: TGCAGCGTTATCTTCGGGACCCAGTACTTC; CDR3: CSVIFGTQYF
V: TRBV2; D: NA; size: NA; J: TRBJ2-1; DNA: TGTGCCAGCAGTGAAGTTTGGCGGGACAAATACAATGAGCAGTTCTTC; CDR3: CASSEVWRDKYNEQFF
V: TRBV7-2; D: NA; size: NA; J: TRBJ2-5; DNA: TGTGCCAGCAGTATAGGGGCGGAGACCCAGTACTTC; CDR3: CASSIGAETQYF
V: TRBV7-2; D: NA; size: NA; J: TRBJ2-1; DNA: TGTGCCAGCAGCCTTGAACCGTACAATGAGCAGTTCTTC; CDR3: CASSLEPYNEQFF
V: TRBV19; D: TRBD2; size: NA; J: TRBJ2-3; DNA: TGTGCCAGTAGGGTAGCGGGGGCAGATACGCAGTATTTT; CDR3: CASRVAGADTQYF
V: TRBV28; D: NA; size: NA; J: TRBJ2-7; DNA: TGTGCCAGCAGTACACCGTACGAGCAGTACTTC; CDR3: CASSTPYEQYF
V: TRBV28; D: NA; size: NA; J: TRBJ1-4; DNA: TGTGCCAGCAGCTTCCCTAATGAAAAACTGTTTTTT; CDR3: CASSFPNEKLFF
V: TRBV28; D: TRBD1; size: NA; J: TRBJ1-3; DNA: TGTGCCAGCAGTTTAATATCCCAGGGGGCAAAGGGAAACACCATATATTTT; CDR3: CASSLISQGAKGNTIYF
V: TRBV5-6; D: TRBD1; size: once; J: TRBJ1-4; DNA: TGTGCCAGCAATTCCGGGACAGGGGGTGAAAAACTGTTTTTT; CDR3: CASNSGTGGEKLFF
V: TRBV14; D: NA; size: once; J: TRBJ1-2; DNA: TGTGCCAGCAGCCAAGATCGGGGGGCACAAGGCTACACCTTC; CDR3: CASSQDRGAQGYTF
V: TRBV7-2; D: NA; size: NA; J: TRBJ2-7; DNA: TGTGCCAGCAGCTTAGTGGCAGGGGACGAGCAGTACTTC; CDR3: CASSLVAGDEQYF
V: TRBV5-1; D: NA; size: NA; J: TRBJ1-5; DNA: TGCGCCAGCAGCCTAGGTAGGGATCAGCCCCAGCATTTT; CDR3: CASSLGRDQPQHF
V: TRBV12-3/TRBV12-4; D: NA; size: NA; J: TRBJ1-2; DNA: TGTGCCAGCACCCCCCCGGGGCACTATGGCTACACCTTC; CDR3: CASTPPGHYGYTF
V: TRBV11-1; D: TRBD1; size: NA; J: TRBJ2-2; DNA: TGTGCCAGCAGCCCGAGACAGGGGGGCAGAACCGGGGAGCTGTTTTTT; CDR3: CASSPRQGGRTGELFF
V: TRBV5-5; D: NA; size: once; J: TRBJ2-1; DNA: TGTGCCAGCAGCTTGGGGATTGACGGGAATGAGCAGTTCTTC; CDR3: CASSLGIDGNEQFF
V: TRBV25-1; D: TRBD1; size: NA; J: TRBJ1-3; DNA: TGTGCCAGCAGCCCCCCCGGACAGGAGATTTCTGGAAACACCATATATTTT; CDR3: CASSPPGQEISGNTIYF
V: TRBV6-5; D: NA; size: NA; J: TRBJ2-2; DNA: TGTGCCAGCAGCTGGGCAGGACCCACCGGGGAGCTGTTTTTT; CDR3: CASSWAGPTGELFF
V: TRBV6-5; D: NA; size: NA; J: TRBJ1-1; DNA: TGTGCCAGCAGTTCCGACAGTCCCTTAAACACTGAAGCTTTCTTT; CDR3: CASSSDSPLNTEAFF
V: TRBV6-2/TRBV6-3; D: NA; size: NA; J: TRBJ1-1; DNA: TGTGCCAGCAGTTATCCCCTGGTTCCTGAAGCTTTCTTT; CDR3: CASSYPLVPEAFF
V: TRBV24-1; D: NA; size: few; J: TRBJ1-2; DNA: TGTGCCACCAGTGATGCCGGGAGGTCCTATGGCTACACCTTC; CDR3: CATSDAGRSYGYTF